This TCR beta chain was recovered during a study of tumor and adjacent non-tumor tissue in lung cancer. Overall study context: Each sample yielded 3.9 million or so productive TCRbeta reads on average. Findings and limits, study-wide: Significantly higher TCR diversity was found in tumor than normal lung.

The library came from three nested PCR rounds adapted from ARM-PCR protocols. TCRdb fed the multiplex PCR reads into MiXCR, producing one record per CDR3 protein. The table includes about 79,000 distinct CDR3 sequences, roughly 72% detected once. This CDR3 is 15 amino acids long. Germline CDR1 and CDR2: MNHEY and SVGAGI. The template was RNA from unsorted bulk tissue. Points on this clonotype: Its antigen remains unknown. A junction end diverges from the germline sequence, so it may reflect a read error.

The rearrangement links TRBV6-5 to TRBJ1-2; possibly TRBD1 for D (5 bases). The sequenced sample consisted of lung tumor tissue. The receptor's source is a woman in her thirties or forties with non-small cell lung cancer. CDR3 sequence reads: CASSYGAGPDYGFTF. For the CDR3, the DNA is TGTGCAAGCAGTTACGGGGCAGGGCCTGACTATGGCTTCACCTTC.